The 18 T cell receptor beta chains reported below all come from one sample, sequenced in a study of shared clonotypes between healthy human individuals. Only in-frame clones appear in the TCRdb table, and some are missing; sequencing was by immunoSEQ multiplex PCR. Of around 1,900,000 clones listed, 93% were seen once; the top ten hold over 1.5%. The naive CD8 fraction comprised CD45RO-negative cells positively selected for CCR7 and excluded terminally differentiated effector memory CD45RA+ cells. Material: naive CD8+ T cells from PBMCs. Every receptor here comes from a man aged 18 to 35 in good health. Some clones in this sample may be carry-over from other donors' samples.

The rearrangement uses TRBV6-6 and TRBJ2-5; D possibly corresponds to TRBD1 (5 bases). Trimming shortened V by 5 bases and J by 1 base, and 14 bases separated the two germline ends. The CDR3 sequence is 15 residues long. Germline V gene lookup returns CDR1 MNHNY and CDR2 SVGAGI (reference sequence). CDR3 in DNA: TGTGCCAGCAGTACGCGTCAGGGTACCCAAGAGACCCAGTACTTC. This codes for CASSTRQGTQETQYF.

CDR3 region: CASSNGGGKEQYF. CDR3 bases: TGTGCCAGCAGCAACGGAGGGGGGAAGGAGCAGTACTTC. The chain combines TRBV7-9 with TRBJ2-7; either TRBD1 or TRBD2 may fit D (6 bases each). Trimming pared 5 bases from V and 7 bases from J, leaving 15 bases between. The CDR3 is 13 amino acids. Germline V gives CDR1 SEHNR, CDR2 FQNEAQ (reference sequence).

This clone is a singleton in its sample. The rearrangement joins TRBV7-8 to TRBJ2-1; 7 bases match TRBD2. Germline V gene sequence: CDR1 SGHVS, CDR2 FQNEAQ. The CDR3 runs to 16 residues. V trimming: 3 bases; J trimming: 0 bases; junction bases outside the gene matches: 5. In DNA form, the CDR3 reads TGTGCCAGCAGCTTTACTAGCGCCAGCTCCTACAATGAGCAGTTCTTC. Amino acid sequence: CASSFTSASSYNEQFF.

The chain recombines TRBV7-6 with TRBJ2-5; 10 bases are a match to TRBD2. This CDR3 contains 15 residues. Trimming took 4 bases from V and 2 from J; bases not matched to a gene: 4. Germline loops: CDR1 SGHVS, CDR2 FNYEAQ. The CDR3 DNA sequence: TGTGCCAGCAGCTGGACTAGCGGACTTCAAGAGACCCAGTACTTC. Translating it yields CASSWTSGLQETQYF.

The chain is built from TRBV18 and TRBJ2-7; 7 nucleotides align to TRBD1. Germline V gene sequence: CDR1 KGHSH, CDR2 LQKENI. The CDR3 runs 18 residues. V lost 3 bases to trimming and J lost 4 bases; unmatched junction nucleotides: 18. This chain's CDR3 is CASSPSRQLDRDGYEQYF. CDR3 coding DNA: TGTGCCAGCTCACCCAGCCGTCAACTAGACAGGGACGGGTACGAGCAGTACTTC.

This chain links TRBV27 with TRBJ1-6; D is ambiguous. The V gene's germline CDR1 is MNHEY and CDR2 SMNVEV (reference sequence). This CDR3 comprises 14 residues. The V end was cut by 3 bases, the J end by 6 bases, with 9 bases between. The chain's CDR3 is CASSFPHANSPLHF. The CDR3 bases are TGTGCCAGCAGTTTCCCACATGCTAATTCACCCCTCCACTTT.

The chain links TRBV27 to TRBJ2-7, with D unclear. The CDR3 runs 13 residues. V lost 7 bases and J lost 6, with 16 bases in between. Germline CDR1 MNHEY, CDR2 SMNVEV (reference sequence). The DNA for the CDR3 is TGTGCCAGCATGGCCAGCCTCTCTTCCGAGCAGTACTTC. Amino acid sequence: CASMASLSSEQYF.

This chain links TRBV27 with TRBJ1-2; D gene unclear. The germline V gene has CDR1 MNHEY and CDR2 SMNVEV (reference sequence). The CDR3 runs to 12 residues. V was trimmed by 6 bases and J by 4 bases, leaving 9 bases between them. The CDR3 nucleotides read TGTGCCAGCAGAACAGCCCCCTATGGCTACACCTTC. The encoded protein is CASRTAPYGYTF.

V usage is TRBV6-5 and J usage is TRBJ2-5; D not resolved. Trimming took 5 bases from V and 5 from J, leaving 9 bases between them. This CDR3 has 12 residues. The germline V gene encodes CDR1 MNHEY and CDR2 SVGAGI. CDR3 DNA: TGTGCCAGCAGTCCCTCCCCGGAGACCCAGTACTTC. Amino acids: CASSPSPETQYF.

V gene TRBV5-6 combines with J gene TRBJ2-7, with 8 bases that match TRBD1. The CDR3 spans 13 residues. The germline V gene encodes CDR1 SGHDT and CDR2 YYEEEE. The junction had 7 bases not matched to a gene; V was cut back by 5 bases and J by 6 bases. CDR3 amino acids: CASRRQGFGEQYF. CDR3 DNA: TGTGCCAGCAGACGACAGGGGTTTGGCGAGCAGTACTTC.

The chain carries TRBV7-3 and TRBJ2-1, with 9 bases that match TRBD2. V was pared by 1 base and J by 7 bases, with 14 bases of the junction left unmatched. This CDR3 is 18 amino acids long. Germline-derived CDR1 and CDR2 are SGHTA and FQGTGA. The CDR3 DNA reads TGTGCCAGCAGCTTAAATTTTATTGGGCTAGCGGGGCCAAATGAGCAGTTCTTC. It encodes CASSLNFIGLAGPNEQFF.

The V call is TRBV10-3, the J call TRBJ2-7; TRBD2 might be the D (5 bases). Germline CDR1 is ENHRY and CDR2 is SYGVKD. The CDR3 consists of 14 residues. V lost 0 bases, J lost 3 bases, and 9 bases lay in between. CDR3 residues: CAISESPGVYEQYF. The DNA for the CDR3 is TGTGCCATCAGTGAGTCCCCCGGGGTCTACGAGCAGTACTTC.

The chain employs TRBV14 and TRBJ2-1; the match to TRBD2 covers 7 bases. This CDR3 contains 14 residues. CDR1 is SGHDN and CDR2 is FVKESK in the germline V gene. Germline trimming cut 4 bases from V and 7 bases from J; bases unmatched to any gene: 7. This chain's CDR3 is CASSREGRYNEQFF. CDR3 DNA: TGTGCCAGCAGCCGGGAGGGCCGCTATAATGAGCAGTTCTTC.

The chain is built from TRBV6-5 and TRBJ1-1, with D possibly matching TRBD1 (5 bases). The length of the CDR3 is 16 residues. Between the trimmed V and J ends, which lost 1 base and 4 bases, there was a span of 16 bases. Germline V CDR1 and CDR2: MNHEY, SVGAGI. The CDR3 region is CASSYYTGGKVTEAFF. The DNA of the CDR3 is TGTGCCAGCAGTTACTATACGGGGGGGAAGGTCACTGAAGCTTTCTTT.

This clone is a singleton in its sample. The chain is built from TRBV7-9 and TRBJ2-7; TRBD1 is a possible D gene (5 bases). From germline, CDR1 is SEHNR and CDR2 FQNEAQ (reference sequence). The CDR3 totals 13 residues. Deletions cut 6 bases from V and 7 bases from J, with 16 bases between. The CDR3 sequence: CASRPGQTGEQYF. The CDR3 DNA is TGTGCCAGCAGACCAGGGCAGACCGGTGAGCAGTACTTC.

The CDR3 spells CASSVDTSSGANVLTF. The CDR3 DNA follows: TGTGCCAGCAGTGTGGACACCTCCTCTGGGGCCAACGTCCTGACTTTC. The rearrangement uses TRBV2 and TRBJ2-6; perhaps TRBD1 as D (5 bases). Germline V lookup: CDR1 SNHLY, CDR2 FYNNEI. Between the trimmed V and J ends, which lost 4 bases and 0 bases, there was a span of 10 bases. The CDR3 extends over 16 amino acids.

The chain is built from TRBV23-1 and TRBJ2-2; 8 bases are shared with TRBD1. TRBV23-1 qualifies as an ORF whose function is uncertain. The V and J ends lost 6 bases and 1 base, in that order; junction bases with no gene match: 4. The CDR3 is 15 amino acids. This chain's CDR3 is CASSQGAGNTGELFF. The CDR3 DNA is TGCGCCAGCAGCCAGGGGGCGGGGAACACCGGGGAGCTGTTTTTT.

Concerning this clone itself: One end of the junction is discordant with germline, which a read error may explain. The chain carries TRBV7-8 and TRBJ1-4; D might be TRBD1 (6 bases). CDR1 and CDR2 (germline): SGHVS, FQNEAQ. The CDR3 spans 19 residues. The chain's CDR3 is CASSFQNWGIGTTNEKLFF. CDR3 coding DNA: TGTGCCAGCAGCTTCCAGAACTGGGGGATCGGGACAACAAATGAAAAACTGTTTTTT.